This T cell receptor beta chain stems from a study of blood T cells in healthy people across ages. CDR3 size: 13 residues. In germline, CDR1 is ENHRY, CDR2 SYGVKD. Trimming removed 5 bases from V and 8 bases from J, with 15 bases in between. Study-level findings and limits: Naive T cell percentage and TCR beta diversity correlated strongly. Without sorted subsets, naive and antigen-experienced compartments could not be conclusively compared.

In the case of this clonotype: Antigen specificity is unknown.

A second PCR, run for roughly 7 to 11 cycles, used a sample-barcoded 5' primer plus a J-beta primer mix. TCRdb itself ran the 5' RACE reads through MiXCR, one entry per CDR3 protein. The sample has more than 650,000 distinct CDR3 sequences, 20% to 30% seen once; the top ten hold around 3%. The same sample was also studied in work on T cells of mothers and their children. That study adds: Every mother supplied over 9 million TCR beta CDR3 reads and every child around 3 million. Biologically related mothers and children overlapped slightly more than unrelated pairs, a non-significant difference.

This TCR derives from a boy younger than 18 in good health. The sequenced sample was blood. V gene TRBV10-3 combines with J gene TRBJ1-2, with unresolved D. The CDR3 is CAISTDATLGYTF. In nucleotides, the CDR3 is TGTGCCATCAGTACGGATGCGACTTTGGGCTACACCTTC.